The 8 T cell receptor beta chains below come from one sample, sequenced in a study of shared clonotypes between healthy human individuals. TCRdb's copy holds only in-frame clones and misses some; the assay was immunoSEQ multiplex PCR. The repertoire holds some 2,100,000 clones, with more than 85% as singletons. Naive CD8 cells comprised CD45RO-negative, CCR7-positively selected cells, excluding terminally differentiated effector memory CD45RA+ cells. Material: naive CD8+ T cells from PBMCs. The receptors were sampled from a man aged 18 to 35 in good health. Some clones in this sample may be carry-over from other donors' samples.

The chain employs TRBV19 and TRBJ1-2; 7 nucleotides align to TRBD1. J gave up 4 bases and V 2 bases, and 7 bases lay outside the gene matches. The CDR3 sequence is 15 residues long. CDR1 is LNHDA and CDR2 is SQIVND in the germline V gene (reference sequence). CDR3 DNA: TGTGCCAGTAGTATATCGGGACAGTTACTCTATGGCTACACCTTC. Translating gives CASSISGQLLYGYTF.

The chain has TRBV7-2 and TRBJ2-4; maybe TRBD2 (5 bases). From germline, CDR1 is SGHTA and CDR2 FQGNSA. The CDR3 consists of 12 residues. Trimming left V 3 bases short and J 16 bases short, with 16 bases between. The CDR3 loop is CASSFTVEAQYF. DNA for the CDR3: TGTGCCAGCAGCTTTACCGTGGAGGCGCAATACTTC.

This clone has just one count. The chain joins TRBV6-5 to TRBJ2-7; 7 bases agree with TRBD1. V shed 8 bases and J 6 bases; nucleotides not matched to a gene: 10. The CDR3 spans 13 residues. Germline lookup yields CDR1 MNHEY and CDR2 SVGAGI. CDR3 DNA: TGTGCCAGCTATATTGGCAGGGGGTTCGAGCAGTACTTC. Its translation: CASYIGRGFEQYF.

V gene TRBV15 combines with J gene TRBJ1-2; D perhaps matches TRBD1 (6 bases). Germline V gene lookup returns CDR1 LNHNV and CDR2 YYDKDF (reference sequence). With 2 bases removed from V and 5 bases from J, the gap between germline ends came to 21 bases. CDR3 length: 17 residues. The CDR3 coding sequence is TGTGCCACCAGCAGAACGATCCCACAGGGAAGGGGTTATGGCTACACCTTC. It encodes CATSRTIPQGRGYGYTF.

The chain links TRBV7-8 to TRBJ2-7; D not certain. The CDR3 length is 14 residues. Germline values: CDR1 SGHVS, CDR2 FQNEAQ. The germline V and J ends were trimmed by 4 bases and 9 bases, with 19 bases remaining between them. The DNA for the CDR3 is TGTGCCAGCAGCTCGACCAGTTCCACTAACTTGCAGTACTTC. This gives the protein CASSSTSSTNLQYF.

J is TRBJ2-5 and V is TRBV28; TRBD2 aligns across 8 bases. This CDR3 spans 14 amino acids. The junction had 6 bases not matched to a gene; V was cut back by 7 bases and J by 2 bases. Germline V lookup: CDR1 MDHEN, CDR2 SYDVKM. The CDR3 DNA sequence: TGTGCCAGCAACCGGGGGGGGGTTCAAGAGACCCAGTACTTC. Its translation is CASNRGGVQETQYF.

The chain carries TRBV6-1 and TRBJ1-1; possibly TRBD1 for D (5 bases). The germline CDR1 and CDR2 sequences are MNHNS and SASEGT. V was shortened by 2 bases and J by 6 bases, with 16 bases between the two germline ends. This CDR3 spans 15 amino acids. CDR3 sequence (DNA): TGTGCCAGCAGTGAAATAGGGGCGAGGCTCTCTGAAGCTTTCTTT. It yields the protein CASSEIGARLSEAFF.

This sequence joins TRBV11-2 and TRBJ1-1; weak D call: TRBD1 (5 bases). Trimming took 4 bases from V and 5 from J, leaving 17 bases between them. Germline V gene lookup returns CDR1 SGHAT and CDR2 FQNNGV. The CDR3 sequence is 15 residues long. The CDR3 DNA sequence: TGTGCCAGCAGCTCCGCCGGGGACCCGAAGACTGAAGCTTTCTTT. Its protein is CASSSAGDPKTEAFF.